Shown below are 14 T cell receptor beta chains from a single sample sequenced in a study of blood T cell repertoires in COVID-19 (dated by TCRdb to 2018 to 2021). The library was obtained by the immunoSEQ multiplex PCR assay. Not all clones reach the TCRdb copy of this immuneACCESS table, which keeps in-frame sequences only. Checked studies attribute under half of the gap to unresolved V genes and leave the rest unexplained. The sample contains about 150,000 clones, 87% of them found a single time. 8.6% of the sample belongs to the ten largest clones. The sequenced material came from peripheral blood. Receptors were obtained from a woman in her forties or fifties with active or convalescent COVID-19.

The gene calls are TRBV19 and TRBJ1-1; a weak D match, TRBD1 (5 bases). CDR1 is LNHDA and CDR2 is SQIVND in the germline V gene (reference sequence). The CDR3 is made up of 12 amino acids. The V end lost 3 bases, the J end lost 7 bases, and 9 bases lay between the germline ends. The CDR3 spells CASSIGQGEAFF. In DNA form, the CDR3 reads TGTGCCAGTAGTATTGGGCAGGGTGAAGCTTTCTTT. The variable domain in full, completed from reference TRBV19 and TRBJ1-1, reads DGGITQSPKYLFRKEGQNVTLSCEQNLNHDAMYWYRQDPGQGLRLIYYSQIVNDFQKGDIAEGYSVSREKKESFPLTVTSAQKNPTAFYLCASSIGQGEAFFGQGTRLTVV.

The V gene is TRBV11-2, the J gene TRBJ2-2; 10 bases line up with TRBD2. The CDR3 contains 17 residues. The germline gives CDR1 SGHAT, CDR2 FQNNGV. J lost 2 bases, V lost 3 bases, and 6 bases had no gene match. CDR3 protein: CASSFPLAGANTGELFF. The DNA of the CDR3 is TGTGCCAGCAGCTTTCCGCTAGCGGGAGCTAACACCGGGGAGCTGTTTTTT.

The chain combines TRBV19 with TRBJ2-3; D may be TRBD2 (6 bases). Trimming stripped 6 bases from V and 1 base from J, with 8 bases between. There are 13 residues in the CDR3. The germline V gene has CDR1 LNHDA and CDR2 SQIVND (reference sequence). CDR3 residues: CASRSSGTDTQYF. The CDR3 DNA sequence: TGTGCCAGTAGGTCTAGCGGCACAGATACGCAGTATTTT. The full variable domain, rest sourced from reference TRBV19 and TRBJ2-3, is DGGITQSPKYLFRKEGQNVTLSCEQNLNHDAMYWYRQDPGQGLRLIYYSQIVNDFQKGDIAEGYSVSREKKESFPLTVTSAQKNPTAFYLCASRSSGTDTQYFGPGTRLTVL.

The sample holds one count of this clone. The DNA for the CDR3 is TGTGCCAGCAGTTATACTACAGCGGGAGGTGCCGGGGAGCAGTTCTTC. Protein product: CASSYTTAGGAGEQFF. J is TRBJ2-1 and V is TRBV6-2 or TRBV6-3; the match to TRBD2 covers 9 bases. V lost 3 bases and J lost 10; bases outside the gene matches: 13. Germline V gene sequence: CDR1 MNHEY, CDR2 SVGEGT. The CDR3 spans 16 residues.

This clone was counted a single time. The chain has TRBV18 and TRBJ1-4, with TRBD1 matching 7 bases. There are 15 residues in the CDR3. V dropped 3 bases and J dropped 9; count of bases not matched to a gene: 10. CDR1 and CDR2 from the germline V gene are KGHSH and LQKENI. Here the CDR3 DNA reads TGTGCCAGCTCACCGCCTTTGGGACAGTTACAAAAACTGTTTTTT. This sequence encodes CASSPPLGQLQKLFF.

The chain is built from TRBV11-2 and TRBJ1-2; D ambiguous. The ends were cut back, 2 bases at V and 1 base at J, with 8 bases in the middle. The CDR3 is 14 residues long. Germline V gives CDR1 SGHAT, CDR2 FQNNGV. Here the CDR3 DNA reads TGTGCCAGCAGCTTAAGCAATCTTAACTATGGCTACACCTTC. Its protein product is CASSLSNLNYGYTF.

This sequence joins TRBV7-2 and TRBJ1-6; D unclear. This CDR3 has 14 residues. The germline V gene encodes CDR1 SGHTA and CDR2 FQGNSA. Between the trimmed V and J ends, which lost 1 base and 7 bases, there was a span of 8 bases. The CDR3, as DNA: TGTGCCAGCAGCTTAGGGACTCGGAATTCACCCCTCCACTTT. The encoded protein is CASSLGTRNSPLHF. The whole variable domain, filled in from reference TRBV7-2 and TRBJ1-6, reads GAGVSQSPSNKVTEKGKDVELRCDPISGHTALYWYRQSLGQGLEFLIYFQGNSAPDKSGLPSDRFSAERTGGSVSTLTIQRTQQEDSAVYLCASSLGTRNSPLHFGNGTRLTVT.

This clone turned up a few times. The rearrangement joins TRBV27 to TRBJ2-7; D is unclear. V was clipped by 3 bases and J by 2 bases, with 11 bases between them. Germline lookup yields CDR1 MNHEY and CDR2 SMNVEV (reference sequence). The CDR3 covers 14 residues. CDR3 protein: CASSLRVPTYEQYF. CDR3 nucleotides: TGTGCCAGCAGTTTGCGAGTTCCTACCTACGAGCAGTACTTC.

This chain connects TRBV7-2 to TRBJ1-6; the match to TRBD1 covers 8 bases. The germline CDR1 and CDR2 sequences are SGHTA and FQGNSA. The CDR3 runs to 15 residues. The J segment lost 5 bases and the V segment lost 6 bases, leaving 6 bases of the junction unmatched. The CDR3 region has the DNA TGTGCCAGCAGATTATCACAGGGGGATAATTCACCCCTCCACTTT. It specifies CASRLSQGDNSPLHF.

The V call is TRBV15, the J call TRBJ1-1; D possibly corresponds to TRBD1 (6 bases). Germline CDR1 reads LNHNV; CDR2 reads YYDKDF (reference sequence). With 3 bases removed from V and 6 bases from J, the gap between germline ends came to 17 bases. The CDR3 consists of 15 residues. In nucleotides, the CDR3 is TGTGCCACCAGCAGGGGTCTCAACAGGGAGTCTGAAGCTTTCTTT. The encoded protein is CATSRGLNRESEAFF.

The chain combines TRBV2 with TRBJ1-1, with TRBD1 matching 8 bases. Germline V lookup: CDR1 SNHLY, CDR2 FYNNEI. V lost 10 bases to trimming and J lost 0 bases; unmatched junction nucleotides: 10. CDR3 length: 15 amino acids. CDR3 sequence: CATSGGGMVNTEAFF. The CDR3 nucleotides are TGTGCCACCTCAGGGGGCGGTATGGTGAACACTGAAGCTTTCTTT.

This clone was counted only a few times. The chain has TRBV7-3 and TRBJ1-4; possibly TRBD1 for D (6 bases). Germline assignment: CDR1 SGHTA and CDR2 FQGTGA. The germline V and J ends were trimmed by 1 base and 8 bases, with 14 bases remaining between them. The CDR3 is 15 amino acids. CDR3: CASSLMSRGKEKLFF. The CDR3 DNA reads TGTGCCAGCAGCTTAATGTCCAGGGGAAAGGAAAAACTGTTTTTT.

This clone was recorded once. The chain links TRBV7-2 to TRBJ2-4; 11 bases agree with TRBD2. This CDR3 has 14 amino acids. CDR1 and CDR2 from the germline V gene are SGHTA and FQGNSA. Trimming took 5 bases from V and 7 from J; bases not matched to a gene: 4. Here the CDR3 DNA reads TGTGCCAGCAGCGTTGGACTAGCGGGTAACATTCAGTACTTC. Its protein product is CASSVGLAGNIQYF.

The chain recombines TRBV5-4 with TRBJ1-1; D call uncertain. Germline V lookup: CDR1 SGHNT, CDR2 YYREEE (reference sequence). This CDR3 region has 14 residues. Trimming removed 0 bases from V and 1 base from J, with 7 bases in between. DNA of the CDR3: TGTGCCAGCAGCTTGGGACGGAGGAACACTGAAGCTTTCTTT. Encoded protein: CASSLGRRNTEAFF.